This TCR beta chain was retrieved from a study of CD8 T cells in ankylosing spondylitis. This clonotype was seen repeatedly, ten times or more. Its antigen remains unidentified. Quantitative 5'-RACE with molecular barcodes generated TCR beta libraries. TCRdb recomputed calls from the 5' RACE reads with MiXCR, one row per CDR3 protein. The sample contains around 140,000 distinct CDR3 sequences, over 9.5% of which appear only once. Study-wide results and caveats: Reportedly, disease-linked clones are significantly enriched in ankylosing spondylitis patients' matched synovial fluid. Eight highly homologous variants formed a TCR beta motif that appeared characteristic of ankylosing spondylitis blood.

This CDR3 contains 16 residues. The chain employs TRBV21-1 and TRBJ2-7; the table assigns TRBD2, which was not confirmed against the DNA. TRBV21-1 represents a pseudogene. This sequence originates from a female donor with ankylosing spondylitis or in good health (not recorded which). Material: blood, either unsorted or a sorted T cell fraction (not recorded which). The CDR3 DNA sequence: TGTGCCAGCAGCAAAGGGACTAGCGGGAGTGCATACGAGCAGTACTTC. This gives the protein CASSKGTSGSAYEQYF.